The 28 T cell receptor beta chains below come from one sample, sequenced in a study of blood T cell repertoires in COVID-19. TCRdb keeps only in-frame clones here, not all; method: immunoSEQ multiplex PCR. The sample has 75,000 to 100,000 clones; roughly 78% are singletons. Sequences were obtained from peripheral blood. The receptors shown here come from a human donor in a cohort sampled during active COVID-19.

The rearrangement joins TRBV19 to TRBJ1-3; 8 nucleotides match TRBD1. CDR3 length: 15 amino acids. The V gene's germline CDR1 is LNHDA and CDR2 SQIVND (reference sequence). V was clipped by 4 bases and J by 2 bases; unmatched bases: 4. CDR3 sequence (DNA): TGTGCCAGTAGTAGACAGGGGAATCCTGGAAACACCATATATTTT. Protein sequence: CASSRQGNPGNTIYF. The full variable domain, rest sourced from reference TRBV19 and TRBJ1-3, is DGGITQSPKYLFRKEGQNVTLSCEQNLNHDAMYWYRQDPGQGLRLIYYSQIVNDFQKGDIAEGYSVSREKKESFPLTVTSAQKNPTAFYLCASSRQGNPGNTIYFGEGSWLTVV.

This sequence joins TRBV19 and TRBJ1-1; D is possibly TRBD1 (6 bases). V was shortened by 5 bases and J by 0 bases, with 10 bases between the two germline ends. From germline, CDR1 is LNHDA and CDR2 SQIVND (reference sequence). The CDR3 contains 14 residues. CDR3 residues: CASSSDSMNTEAFF. As DNA, the CDR3 is TGTGCCAGTAGTTCGGACAGCATGAACACTGAAGCTTTCTTT.

This chain links TRBV15 with TRBJ2-3; D is unclear. CDR1 and CDR2 from the germline V gene are LNHNV and YYDKDF (reference sequence). The CDR3 is made up of 12 amino acids. Trimming removed 5 bases at V and 3 bases at J, with 6 bases between. The CDR3 bases are TGTGCCACCAGCCTACTTACAGATACGCAGTATTTT. Encoded protein: CATSLLTDTQYF.

As DNA, the CDR3 is TGTGCCAGTAGTAACGGACATGCGATCTCTGGAAACACCATATATTTT. It specifies CASSNGHAISGNTIYF. V and J are TRBV19 and TRBJ1-3; D is possibly TRBD1 (5 bases). CDR1 is LNHDA, CDR2 SQIVND, per germline (reference sequence). The V end was cut by 4 bases, the J end by 0 bases, with 13 bases between. The CDR3 is made up of 16 amino acids.

CDR3 DNA: TGTGCCAGCAGCGACAGTTCGAACACCGGGGAGCTGTTTTTT. Its protein product is CASSDSSNTGELFF. V gene TRBV9 combines with J gene TRBJ2-2; no definite D call. Trimming left V 3 bases short and J 0 bases short, with 6 bases between. Per germline, CDR1 SGDLS and CDR2 YYNGEE. This CDR3 is built from 14 residues.

This chain joins TRBV5-1 and TRBJ1-1, with unresolved D. With 3 bases removed from V and 1 base from J, the gap between germline ends came to 4 bases. The CDR3 is 12 residues long. Germline CDR1 is SGHRS and CDR2 is YFSETQ. The CDR3 DNA follows: TGCGCCAGCAGCTCGGGGAACACTGAAGCTTTCTTT. This codes for CASSSGNTEAFF.

This rearrangement joins TRBV4-2 to TRBJ1-3; no clear D gene. Germline V lookup: CDR1 LGHNA, CDR2 YNFKEQ. Trimming took off 1 base at V and 0 bases at J, with 7 bases between the two ends. This CDR3 region has 15 residues. Here the CDR3 DNA reads TGTGCCAGCAGCCAAGGGCCAGGCTCTGGAAACACCATATATTTT. It specifies CASSQGPGSGNTIYF.

V and J are TRBV27 and TRBJ1-1; D call uncertain. Germline-derived CDR1 and CDR2 are MNHEY and SMNVEV (reference sequence). CDR3 size: 15 residues. V dropped 3 bases and J dropped 3 bases, with 14 bases sitting between them. In DNA form, the CDR3 reads TGTGCCAGCAGTTTGGGCGTTGTCGCGTACACTGAAGCTTTCTTT. It specifies CASSLGVVAYTEAFF.

The J gene is TRBJ2-6, the V gene TRBV19, with 11 nucleotides matching TRBD1. From germline, CDR1 is LNHDA and CDR2 SQIVND (reference sequence). J was trimmed by 0 bases and V by 7 bases; bases with no gene match: 2. The CDR3 has 16 residues. Here the CDR3 reads CASMGQGGSGANVLTF. DNA of the CDR3: TGTGCCAGTATGGGACAGGGGGGCTCTGGGGCCAACGTCCTGACTTTC.

The chain recombines TRBV6-1 with TRBJ2-1; perhaps TRBD2 as D (6 bases). With 4 bases removed from V and 0 bases from J, the gap between germline ends came to 13 bases. Germline loops: CDR1 MNHNS, CDR2 SASEGT. CDR3 length: 16 amino acids. CDR3 nucleotide sequence: TGTGCCAGCAGTGCGGGGACTGGGAGCTCCTACAATGAGCAGTTCTTC. Translated: CASSAGTGSSYNEQFF.

The chain recombines TRBV7-8 with TRBJ2-7; TRBD1 aligns across 8 bases. J lost 3 bases, V lost 6 bases, and 4 bases had no gene match. The CDR3 consists of 13 residues. The germline gives CDR1 SGHVS, CDR2 FQNEAQ. DNA for the CDR3: TGTGCCAGCAGTCGAACAGGGGGCTACGAGCAGTACTTC. Its translation is CASSRTGGYEQYF. Filled out from reference TRBV7-8 and TRBJ2-7, the complete variable domain reads GAGVSQSPRYKVAKRGQDVALRCDPISGHVSLFWYQQALGQGPEFLTYFQNEAQLDKSGLPSDRFFAERPEGSVSTLKIQRTQQEDSAVYLCASSRTGGYEQYFGPGTRLTVT.

In regard to this clone: Compared with germline, one end of the junction differs, possibly owing to a read error. This chain joins TRBV2 and TRBJ2-1; no definite D call. The CDR3 totals 13 residues. CDR1 SNHLY and CDR2 FYNNEI come from the germline V gene. The CDR3 nucleotides read TGTGCCAGCAGTGAAGCCGGTACCCCCAAGTCGATCTTC. This gives the protein CASSEAGTPKSIF. The complete variable domain, with remaining parts taken from reference TRBV2 and TRBJ2-1, reads EPEVTQTPSHQVTQMGQEVILRCVPISNHLYFYWYRQILGQKVEFLVSFYNNEISEKSEIFDDQFSVERPDGSNFTLKIRSTKLEDSAMYFCASSEAGTPKSIFGPGTRLTVL.

This chain joins TRBV5-4 and TRBJ1-3, with D possibly matching TRBD1 (5 bases). The CDR3 spans 15 residues. Germline V CDR1 and CDR2: SGHNT, YYREEE (reference sequence). V lost 0 bases and J lost 4, with 11 bases in between. The CDR3 loop is CASSLAGGGGNTIYF. CDR3 nucleotides: TGTGCCAGCAGCTTGGCCGGGGGAGGCGGAAACACCATATATTTT.

This chain joins TRBV7-2 and TRBJ2-5; possibly TRBD2 for D (6 bases). The germline V gene has CDR1 SGHTA and CDR2 FQGNSA. V lost 3 bases to trimming and J lost 0 bases, with 14 bases between them. This CDR3 is built from 16 residues. The CDR3 is CASSFQGGFNQETQYF. The CDR3 coding sequence is TGTGCCAGCAGCTTTCAAGGAGGGTTCAACCAAGAGACCCAGTACTTC. Combining the CDR3 with reference TRBV7-2 and TRBJ2-5 gives the whole variable domain GAGVSQSPSNKVTEKGKDVELRCDPISGHTALYWYRQSLGQGLEFLIYFQGNSAPDKSGLPSDRFSAERTGGSVSTLTIQRTQQEDSAVYLCASSFQGGFNQETQYFGPGTRLLVL.

V usage is TRBV21-1 and J usage is TRBJ1-1; the table names TRBD1, a call not compared with the DNA. TRBV21-1 is a recognized pseudogene. CDR3 length equals 17 residues. CDR3 nucleotides: TGTGCCAGCAGCAAATTTAGACGTAGGGGATGGTCCACTGAAGCTTTCTTT. Protein: CASSKFRRRGWSTEAFF.

The chain couples TRBV5-1 to TRBJ1-3; D is uncertain. The CDR3 is made up of 16 amino acids. Germline CDR1 is SGHRS and CDR2 is YFSETQ. V was trimmed by 4 bases and J by 0 bases, leaving 14 bases between them. In DNA, the CDR3 is TGCGCCAGCAGCCCGCGAGACATATTCTCTGGAAACACCATATATTTT. It specifies CASSPRDIFSGNTIYF.

CDR3 nucleotide sequence: TGTGCCAGCAGCCTGGGACTAGCGGGGGGGCAAGAGACCCAGTACTTC. As protein: CASSLGLAGGQETQYF. The chain couples TRBV7-8 to TRBJ2-5, with 16 bases fitting TRBD2. Germline V gene data show CDR1 as SGHVS and CDR2 as FQNEAQ. V lost 5 bases and J lost 2; bases outside the gene matches: 2. This CDR3 is 16 amino acids long. Complete variable domain (other parts from reference TRBV7-8 and TRBJ2-5): GAGVSQSPRYKVAKRGQDVALRCDPISGHVSLFWYQQALGQGPEFLTYFQNEAQLDKSGLPSDRFFAERPEGSVSTLKIQRTQQEDSAVYLCASSLGLAGGQETQYFGPGTRLLVL.

This chain joins TRBV5-1 and TRBJ1-3; D is unclear. The CDR3 has 12 residues. Germline CDR1 reads SGHRS; CDR2 reads YFSETQ. With 4 bases removed from V and 7 bases from J, the gap between germline ends came to 9 bases. CDR3: CASSPGSNTIYF. CDR3 in DNA: TGCGCCAGCAGCCCCGGGAGCAACACCATATATTTT.

This chain uses TRBV15 with TRBJ1-1; D ambiguous. This CDR3 is built from 13 residues. Per germline, CDR1 LNHNV and CDR2 YYDKDF (reference sequence). Trimming removed 5 bases at V and 6 bases at J, with 13 bases between. CDR3 sequence reads: CATSSVEGSEAFF. In DNA, the CDR3 is TGTGCCACCAGCTCCGTGGAGGGTTCTGAAGCTTTCTTT.

This clone was picked up one time. This rearrangement joins TRBV9 to TRBJ2-5, with D possibly being TRBD1 (6 bases). V was trimmed by 3 bases and J by 5 bases, leaving 14 bases between them. Germline V CDR1 and CDR2: SGDLS, YYNGEE. The CDR3 covers 14 residues. CDR3 loop: CASSASGGWETQYF. DNA for the CDR3: TGTGCCAGCAGCGCGTCTGGGGGCTGGGAGACCCAGTACTTC.

This chain connects TRBV4-2 to TRBJ2-3; 9 bases are shared with TRBD1. The CDR3 consists of 19 residues. V was pared by 0 bases and J by 2 bases, with 12 bases of the junction left unmatched. In germline, CDR1 is LGHNA, CDR2 YNFKEQ. This CDR3 reads CASSQDKGPGTGSTDTQYF. The CDR3, as DNA: TGTGCCAGCAGCCAAGATAAGGGCCCCGGGACAGGGTCCACAGATACGCAGTATTTT.

V gene TRBV15 combines with J gene TRBJ1-1, with unresolved D. The CDR3 contains 15 residues. The germline V and J ends were trimmed by 0 bases and 4 bases, with 12 bases remaining between them. Germline V gene data show CDR1 as LNHNV and CDR2 as YYDKDF (reference sequence). The CDR3: CATSRDTRYLTEAFF. CDR3 nucleotide sequence: TGTGCCACCAGCAGAGATACGCGGTATCTCACTGAAGCTTTCTTT. Complete variable domain (other parts from reference TRBV15 and TRBJ1-1): DAMVIQNPRYQVTQFGKPVTLSCSQTLNHNVMYWYQQKSSQAPKLLFHYYDKDFNNEADTPDNFQSRRPNTSFCFLDIRSPGLGDTAMYLCATSRDTRYLTEAFFGQGTRLTVV.

The CDR3 sequence: CASNTTGGVETQYF. DNA of the CDR3: TGTGCCAGTAATACCACAGGGGGTGTGGAGACCCAGTACTTC. The V gene is TRBV19, the J gene TRBJ2-5, with 8 positions matching TRBD1. V dropped 7 bases and J dropped 5; count of bases not matched to a gene: 9. In germline, CDR1 is LNHDA, CDR2 SQIVND (reference sequence). CDR3 size: 14 residues.

The V gene is TRBV19, the J gene TRBJ1-3; unclear D gene. With 3 bases removed from V and 4 bases from J, the gap between germline ends came to 25 bases. CDR3 length: 19 residues. Germline V lookup: CDR1 LNHDA, CDR2 SQIVND (reference sequence). DNA of the CDR3: TGTGCCAGTAGTATTGCAAGGCCCACACCTAGCGAGCTGGGAAACACCATATATTTT. Amino acid sequence: CASSIARPTPSELGNTIYF. Full variable domain (missing parts from reference TRBV19 and TRBJ1-3): DGGITQSPKYLFRKEGQNVTLSCEQNLNHDAMYWYRQDPGQGLRLIYYSQIVNDFQKGDIAEGYSVSREKKESFPLTVTSAQKNPTAFYLCASSIARPTPSELGNTIYFGEGSWLTVV.

The chain has TRBV5-4 and TRBJ2-3; 8 nucleotides agree with TRBD1. CDR3 size: 15 residues. The junction had 7 bases not matched to a gene; V was cut back by 4 bases and J by 3 bases. Looked up from germline, CDR1 is SGHNT and CDR2 is YYREEE (reference sequence). CDR3 sequence (DNA): TGTGCCAGCAGCCAAAAGACAGGGGCGACAGATACGCAGTATTTT. It is translated as CASSQKTGATDTQYF.

V usage is TRBV7-6 and J usage is TRBJ2-3; tentative D call: TRBD1 (5 bases). Germline CDR1 SGHVS, CDR2 FNYEAQ. The CDR3 is 15 amino acids. Trimming removed 5 bases at V and 8 bases at J, with 20 bases between. CDR3 DNA sequence: TGTGCCAGCAGCCCCACCGGGCGGCAGGGCGGTACGCAGTATTTT. Protein: CASSPTGRQGGTQYF.

The chain joins TRBV20-1 to TRBJ1-5, with TRBD1 identical over 7 bases. Trimming took 3 bases from V and 1 from J; bases not matched to a gene: 3. The CDR3 consists of 14 residues. From germline, CDR1 is DFQATT and CDR2 SNEGSKA (reference sequence). CDR3 coding DNA: TGCAGTGCTAGTAGGGGACAGAGCAATCAGCCCCAGCATTTT. Translation: CSASRGQSNQPQHF.

The V and J genes are TRBV7-2 and TRBJ2-5; D gene uncertain. Trimming removed 1 base at V and 1 base at J, with 7 bases between. The CDR3 totals 14 residues. From germline, CDR1 is SGHTA and CDR2 FQGNSA. In DNA, the CDR3 is TGTGCCAGCAGCTTAGGCCCGGGCCAAGAGACCCAGTACTTC. It translates to CASSLGPGQETQYF.